This passage covers 29 T cell receptor beta chains from one sample sequenced in a study of cytomegalovirus exposure and HLA in healthy donors. Repertoires were generated with immunoSEQ multiplex PCR, while TCRdb's copy carries only in-frame clones and drops some. The sample yields 150,000 to 200,000 clones, 80% to 90% seen once. Sample: PBMCs. These receptors came from a woman in her 30s in good health and CMV-seronegative.

This chain joins TRBV29-1 and TRBJ1-4; no reliable D call. The CDR3 loop spans 13 amino acids. Trimming removed 5 bases at V and 8 bases at J, with 15 bases between. Germline V gives CDR1 SQVTM, CDR2 ANQGSEA. As DNA, the CDR3 is TGCAGCGTTCCCGGGGAGGTGAAGGAAAAACTGTTTTTT. It translates to CSVPGEVKEKLFF.

This clone was detected only once. This chain connects TRBV4-1 to TRBJ1-2; 11 positions agree with TRBD1. V gave up 3 bases and J gave up 3 bases; unmatched junction bases: 6. This CDR3 is built from 16 residues. Per the germline V gene, CDR1 is MGHRA and CDR2 is YSYEKL. CDR3 coding DNA: TGCGCCAGCAGCCATGATTGGACAGGGGGCGACTATGGCTACACCTTC. Encoded protein: CASSHDWTGGDYGYTF.

This sequence joins TRBV27 and TRBJ1-5; 7 bases line up with TRBD1. Germline assignment: CDR1 MNHEY and CDR2 SMNVEV (reference sequence). The V and J ends lost 2 bases and 0 bases, in that order; junction bases with no gene match: 10. This CDR3 has 18 residues. The CDR3 DNA follows: TGTGCCAGCAGTTTAGATGTCGGGACAGAGAATAGCAATCAGCCCCAGCATTTT. Translated, it gives CASSLDVGTENSNQPQHF.

This clone was observed a few times. This chain uses TRBV11-2 with TRBJ1-2; TRBD1 is a possible D gene (5 bases). The germline V gene encodes CDR1 SGHAT and CDR2 FQNNGV. Between the trimmed V and J ends, which lost 8 bases and 1 base, there was a span of 17 bases. This CDR3 region has 15 residues. The CDR3 reads CASFPLGRVNYGYTF. Here the CDR3 DNA reads TGTGCCAGCTTCCCCCTGGGCAGGGTTAACTATGGCTACACCTTC.

This clone came up once. V usage is TRBV7-2 and J usage is TRBJ1-2; perhaps TRBD1 as D (6 bases). The germline V and J ends were trimmed by 3 bases and 4 bases, with 15 bases remaining between them. Germline V gene data show CDR1 as SGHTA and CDR2 as FQGNSA. The CDR3 sequence is 15 residues long. CDR3: CASSFSPTGGYGYTF. The CDR3 DNA reads as TGTGCCAGCAGCTTTTCACCGACAGGAGGCTATGGCTACACCTTC.

The chain combines TRBV11-2 with TRBJ1-2; no reliable D call. Germline V gives CDR1 SGHAT, CDR2 FQNNGV. Trimming shortened V by 1 base and J by 1 base, and 7 bases separated the two germline ends. The CDR3 has 14 amino acids. CDR3 protein: CASSLGVFNYGYTF. The DNA for the CDR3 is TGTGCCAGCAGCTTAGGAGTTTTTAACTATGGCTACACCTTC.

The V call is TRBV27, the J call TRBJ2-5; 7 positions match TRBD2. CDR3 length: 14 amino acids. The germline gives CDR1 MNHEY, CDR2 SMNVEV (reference sequence). V gave up 4 bases and J gave up 4 bases; unmatched junction bases: 6. The CDR3 region is CASSSWTSPETQYF. The CDR3 DNA follows: TGTGCCAGCAGTTCCTGGACTAGTCCAGAGACCCAGTACTTC.

This chain links TRBV9 with TRBJ2-2, with 8 bases fitting TRBD2. Germline V gives CDR1 SGDLS, CDR2 YYNGEE. V trimming: 0 bases; J trimming: 6 bases; junction bases outside the gene matches: 7. The CDR3 runs 16 residues. The chain's CDR3 is CASSVEGTRYPGELFF. CDR3 nucleotides: TGTGCCAGCAGCGTAGAAGGGACTAGGTATCCCGGGGAGCTGTTTTTT. Together with reference TRBV9 and TRBJ2-2, the CDR3 gives the full variable domain: DSGVTQTPKHLITATGQRVTLRCSPRSGDLSVYWYQQSLDQGLQFLIQYYNGEERAKGNILERFSAQQFPDLHSELNLSSLELGDSALYFCASSVEGTRYPGELFFGEGSRLTVL.

This clone has just one count. The chain couples TRBV18 to TRBJ1-5; 7 nucleotides match TRBD1. The V gene's germline CDR1 is KGHSH and CDR2 LQKENI. The CDR3 length is 15 residues. J was trimmed by 2 bases and V by 0 bases; bases with no gene match: 1. The CDR3 region has the DNA TGTGCCAGCTCACCACCCACAGGGGGCAATCAGCCCCAGCATTTT. Translated, it gives CASSPPTGGNQPQHF.

The rearrangement uses TRBV7-9 and TRBJ1-5, with a tentative D call TRBD1 (5 bases). The V and J ends lost 5 bases and 5 bases respectively, with 19 bases between them. This CDR3 is built from 16 residues. In germline, CDR1 is SEHNR, CDR2 FQNEAQ (reference sequence). CDR3 bases: TGTGCCAGCAGCCTGGGTCGGATAGGGGTCGATCAGCCCCAGCATTTT. Translated: CASSLGRIGVDQPQHF.

The rearrangement joins TRBV28 to TRBJ2-2; 10 bases are shared with TRBD1. The junction had 3 bases not matched to a gene; V was cut back by 2 bases and J by 6 bases. The CDR3 is made up of 15 amino acids. Germline V lookup: CDR1 MDHEN, CDR2 SYDVKM. The CDR3 region is CASSLPGTGAGELFF. DNA for the CDR3: TGTGCCAGCAGTTTACCCGGGACAGGGGCCGGGGAGCTGTTTTTT.

The V and J genes are TRBV15 and TRBJ1-1; D unclear. Germline V gives CDR1 LNHNV, CDR2 YYDKDF (reference sequence). The length of the CDR3 is 14 residues. Between the trimmed V and J ends, which lost 0 bases and 1 base, there was a span of 6 bases. Written as DNA, the CDR3 is TGTGCCACCAGCAGAGAGAACAGGAACACTGAAGCTTTCTTT. Translating gives CATSRENRNTEAFF. The whole variable domain, filled in from reference TRBV15 and TRBJ1-1, reads DAMVIQNPRYQVTQFGKPVTLSCSQTLNHNVMYWYQQKSSQAPKLLFHYYDKDFNNEADTPDNFQSRRPNTSFCFLDIRSPGLGDTAMYLCATSRENRNTEAFFGQGTRLTVV.

This clone was counted once. This sequence joins TRBV5-4 and TRBJ2-3; 9 bases line up with TRBD1. Germline CDR1 reads SGHNT; CDR2 reads YYREEE (reference sequence). V was clipped by 10 bases and J by 3 bases; unmatched bases: 9. The length of the CDR3 is 14 residues. DNA of the CDR3: TGTGCCGGATCGAGGACAGGGGATACAGATACGCAGTATTTT. This gives the protein CAGSRTGDTDTQYF.

V usage is TRBV27 and J usage is TRBJ2-4; 7 bases match TRBD1. V trimming: 6 bases; J trimming: 0 bases; junction bases outside the gene matches: 5. This CDR3 is built from 15 residues. Per germline, CDR1 MNHEY and CDR2 SMNVEV (reference sequence). CDR3 DNA: TGTGCCAGCAGACCGACAGGGACAGCCAAAAACATTCAGTACTTC. This gives the protein CASRPTGTAKNIQYF.

The chain recombines TRBV2 with TRBJ2-2; 10 positions agree with TRBD2. Losses at the gene ends were 6 bases for V and 1 base for J; bases not matched to a gene: 2. This CDR3 contains 15 residues. Germline V gene data show CDR1 as SNHLY and CDR2 as FYNNEI. The CDR3 coding sequence is TGTGCCAGCAGCCCTAGCGGGAGGAACACCGGGGAGCTGTTTTTT. Translation: CASSPSGRNTGELFF.

The rearrangement links TRBV28 to TRBJ2-7; TRBD1 agrees at 9 bases. V was pared by 6 bases and J by 3 bases, with 9 bases of the junction left unmatched. CDR1 and CDR2 (germline): MDHEN, SYDVKM. The CDR3 spans 15 residues. Written as DNA, the CDR3 is TGTGCCAGCAGCCTAGAGACAGGGGGTGACTACGAGCAGTACTTC. It translates to CASSLETGGDYEQYF.

This clone has a handful of counts. The J gene is TRBJ2-3, the V gene TRBV6-1, with D possibly being TRBD2 (5 bases). Germline assignment: CDR1 MNHNS and CDR2 SASEGT. The ends were cut back, 2 bases at V and 2 bases at J, with 11 bases in the middle. The CDR3 spans 15 residues. The CDR3 loop is CASSEMASLTDTQYF. CDR3 nucleotide sequence: TGTGCCAGCAGTGAAATGGCTAGCCTCACAGATACGCAGTATTTT.

J is TRBJ1-1 and V is TRBV9, with 7 positions matching TRBD1. Per the germline V gene, CDR1 is SGDLS and CDR2 is YYNGEE. This CDR3 region has 14 residues. V shed 4 bases and J 5 bases; nucleotides not matched to a gene: 8. The CDR3 DNA sequence: TGTGCCAGCAGCCCCCACAGGGGAGGAACTGAAGCTTTCTTT. Protein: CASSPHRGGTEAFF.

This sequence joins TRBV30 and TRBJ1-2; possibly TRBD1 for D (5 bases). The CDR3 length is 15 residues. The germline gives CDR1 GTSNPN, CDR2 SVGIG (reference sequence). Trimming took off 2 bases at V and 7 bases at J, with 20 bases between the two ends. CDR3 nucleotides: TGTGCCTGGAGTCGACCCGGGCTACTCGGGGGTGGCTACACCTTC. Its translation is CAWSRPGLLGGGYTF.

The chain combines TRBV6-5 with TRBJ1-2; 9 bases are a match to TRBD1. The CDR3 spans 15 residues. The ends lost 6 bases at V and 2 bases at J; junction bases unmatched: 7. Germline V gene data show CDR1 as MNHEY and CDR2 as SVGAGI. The CDR3 DNA sequence: TGTGCCAGCAGGGCCCGGGACAGGGAGAACTATGGCTACACCTTC. Its translation: CASRARDRENYGYTF.

The J gene is TRBJ1-3, the V gene TRBV4-2, with D perhaps matching TRBD1 (6 bases). CDR3 size: 14 residues. The germline CDR1 and CDR2 sequences are LGHNA and YNFKEQ. V was trimmed by 3 bases and J by 0 bases, leaving 6 bases between them. This CDR3 reads CASSQDSSGNTIYF. As DNA, the CDR3 is TGTGCCAGCAGCCAGGACAGCTCTGGAAACACCATATATTTT.

The rearrangement joins TRBV10-3 to TRBJ2-1; 8 bases line up with TRBD2. This CDR3 has 14 residues. From germline, CDR1 is ENHRY and CDR2 SYGVKD. Germline trimming cut 2 bases from V and 5 bases from J; bases unmatched to any gene: 2. The CDR3 protein is CAISEGLADNEQFF. CDR3 coding DNA: TGTGCCATCAGTGAGGGACTAGCAGACAATGAGCAGTTCTTC.

This clone was counted only a few times. The gene calls are TRBV19 and TRBJ1-4; D not certain. This CDR3 spans 15 amino acids. The germline gives CDR1 LNHDA, CDR2 SQIVND (reference sequence). V lost 3 bases, J lost 4 bases, and 12 bases lay in between. CDR3: CASSISAGSNEKLFF. The CDR3 DNA is TGTGCCAGTAGTATCTCAGCGGGGAGTAATGAAAAACTGTTTTTT.

CDR3 region: CASSSASPPGQGANSPLHF. The CDR3 nucleotides read TGCGCCAGCAGCTCAGCTTCTCCTCCGGGACAGGGGGCTAATTCACCCCTCCACTTT. The chain links TRBV5-1 to TRBJ1-6; 12 bases fit TRBD1. This CDR3 has 19 amino acids. V trimming: 3 bases; J trimming: 6 bases; junction bases outside the gene matches: 13. Germline values: CDR1 SGHRS, CDR2 YFSETQ.

The chain carries TRBV19 and TRBJ2-7; 7 bases match TRBD2. The V gene's germline CDR1 is LNHDA and CDR2 SQIVND (reference sequence). The CDR3 contains 15 residues. The J segment lost 4 bases and the V segment lost 3 bases, leaving 9 bases of the junction unmatched. CDR3: CASSMPGTKLYEQYF. The CDR3 nucleotides are TGTGCCAGTAGTATGCCCGGGACTAAACTATACGAGCAGTACTTC.

The genes are TRBV6-1 and TRBJ1-2; the D is unclear. Trimming cost V 4 bases and J 0 bases, with 6 bases left between them. Germline CDR1 is MNHNS and CDR2 is SASEGT. The CDR3 length is 13 residues. CDR3 region: CASSGGANYGYTF. The CDR3 nucleotides are TGTGCCAGCAGTGGAGGAGCTAACTATGGCTACACCTTC.

The rearrangement uses TRBV5-6 and TRBJ1-2, with unresolved D. V gave up 0 bases and J gave up 4 bases, with 7 bases separating them. Germline V CDR1 and CDR2: SGHDT, YYEEEE. The CDR3 runs to 13 residues. CDR3 DNA sequence: TGTGCCAGCAGCTTGGGGAGGGCCTATGGCTACACCTTC. The encoded protein is CASSLGRAYGYTF.

This chain links TRBV11-3 with TRBJ2-1; 7 bases align to TRBD2. V shed 4 bases and J 7 bases; nucleotides not matched to a gene: 7. CDR3 length equals 14 residues. CDR1 is SGHNT and CDR2 is YENEEA in the germline V gene. The CDR3 region is CASSSWEGVNEQFF. The CDR3 region has the DNA TGTGCCAGCAGCTCCTGGGAGGGCGTTAATGAGCAGTTCTTC.

This chain links TRBV19 with TRBJ1-5; 11 bases are shared with TRBD1. With 3 bases clipped from V and 7 bases from J, the junction kept 5 bases outside the gene matches. The CDR3 is made up of 15 amino acids. Germline CDR1 is LNHDA and CDR2 is SQIVND (reference sequence). The CDR3 bases are TGTGCCAGTAGTATGTGGGGACAGGGGGACCAGCCCCAGCATTTT. This gives the protein CASSMWGQGDQPQHF.